The 10 T cell receptor beta chains below were found in one sample sequenced in a study of CD8+CD57+ T cells in acquired aplastic anemia. Genomic DNA acted as the template from which TCR beta VDJ combination and CDR3 sequence profiling were carried out. TCRdb re-called the reads with MiXCR, one entry per CDR3 protein. The sample holds over 150,000 distinct CDR3 sequences; 60% to 80% are singletons and the top ten take around 45%. Patients who underwent sequencing had shown CD8+CD57+ cell expansion by flow cytometry. Sequencing was carried out using sorted CD4+, CD8+, or CD8+CD57+ T cells (not recorded which) from PBMCs. These TCRs come from a human donor with aplastic anemia.

Worth noting for this clonotype: Since no conserved phenylalanine or tryptophan closes the CDR3, a read error is the likely cause. The chain employs TRBV9 and TRBJ1-2; 8 bases are a match to TRBD1. Germline values: CDR1 SGDLS, CDR2 YYNGEE. The CDR3 contains 14 residues. V gave up 4 bases and J gave up 5 bases; unmatched junction bases: 7. The CDR3 DNA reads as TGTGCCAGCAGCATTGGACAGGGAGGGTATGGCTACACCCTC. Translated: CASSIGQGGYGYTL.

The J gene is TRBJ2-5, the V gene TRBV19; D remains unclear. Trimming removed 5 bases from V and 3 bases from J, with 10 bases in between. Germline lookup yields CDR1 LNHDA and CDR2 SQIVND (reference sequence). The CDR3 spans 13 residues. The CDR3 nucleotides are TGTGCCAGTAGTCACTACCAAAAAGAGACCCAGTACTTC. Residues: CASSHYQKETQYF.

On this clonotype: The conserved phenylalanine or tryptophan is not found at the CDR3 terminus, so this likely reflects a read error. This sequence joins TRBV9 and TRBJ2-1; 9 bases line up with TRBD1. Germline V gives CDR1 SGDLS, CDR2 YYNGEE. The CDR3 is 15 residues long. The J segment lost 7 bases and the V segment lost 4 bases, leaving 9 bases of the junction unmatched. The CDR3 loop is CASSPRDRVENEQFL. The DNA of the CDR3 is TGTGCCAGCAGCCCCCGGGACAGGGTTGAGAATGAGCAGTTCCTC.

This clonotype was recorded a few times. The chain employs TRBV20-1 and TRBJ2-7; the D is unclear. The germline V and J ends were trimmed by 1 base and 1 base, with 11 bases remaining between them. This CDR3 is 14 amino acids long. CDR1 and CDR2 from the germline V gene are DFQATT and SNEGSKA (reference sequence). This chain's CDR3 is CSARGTQESYEQYF. The CDR3 bases are TGCAGTGCTAGAGGAACGCAGGAATCCTACGAGCAGTACTTC.

The sample holds many counts of this clonotype. V and J are TRBV6-4 and TRBJ2-3, with 9 bases aligning to TRBD2. Per the germline V gene, CDR1 is MRHNA and CDR2 is SNTAGT. The CDR3 length is 16 residues. Trimming removed 5 bases from V and 1 base from J; junction bases left unmatched: 7. The CDR3 DNA reads TGTGCCAGCAGTTTTAGCGGGAGCTCTGGCACAGATACGCAGTATTTT. This gives the protein CASSFSGSSGTDTQYF.

This clonotype has a count of ten or more. The chain combines TRBV9 with TRBJ1-1, with TRBD1 matching over 7 bases. The CDR3 runs to 15 residues. V trimming: 0 bases; J trimming: 4 bases; junction bases outside the gene matches: 6. CDR1 SGDLS and CDR2 YYNGEE come from the germline V gene. CDR3 nucleotides: TGTGCCAGCAGCGTAGCAATTACAGGGGCCACTGAAGCTTTCTTT. Encoded protein: CASSVAITGATEAFF. Combining the CDR3 with reference TRBV9 and TRBJ1-1 gives the whole variable domain DSGVTQTPKHLITATGQRVTLRCSPRSGDLSVYWYQQSLDQGLQFLIQYYNGEERAKGNILERFSAQQFPDLHSELNLSSLELGDSALYFCASSVAITGATEAFFGQGTRLTVV.

The V gene is TRBV20-1, the J gene TRBJ2-5; D perhaps matches TRBD2 (5 bases). Trimming stripped 6 bases from V and 1 base from J, with 6 bases between. The CDR3 sequence is 11 residues long. CDR1 is DFQATT and CDR2 is SNEGSKA in the germline V gene (reference sequence). CDR3: CSAEGQETQYF. In DNA, the CDR3 is TGCAGTGCCGAGGGCCAAGAGACCCAGTACTTC.

The CDR3 DNA follows: TGCAGCGTTGTACCCGTTGTGGGGCCTGCTAGGAAGCAGTACTTC. It specifies CSVVPVVGPARKQYF. The V and J genes are TRBV29-1 and TRBJ2-7; D may be TRBD1 (5 bases). V was cut by 4 bases and J by 8 bases, with 24 bases left in between. The CDR3 consists of 15 residues. Germline CDR1 SQVTM, CDR2 ANQGSEA.

V and J are TRBV14 and TRBJ2-1, with TRBD2 matching over 14 bases. The CDR3 covers 16 residues. The V gene's germline CDR1 is SGHDN and CDR2 FVKESK. V was clipped by 4 bases and J by 5 bases; unmatched bases: 4. This CDR3 reads CASSRLAGGSNNEQFF. The CDR3 DNA reads TGTGCCAGCAGCCGACTAGCGGGAGGGTCAAACAATGAGCAGTTCTTC.

Worth noting for this clonotype: One end of the junction varies from germline; a read error may be responsible. This chain joins TRBV6-1 and TRBJ2-2; tentatively, D is TRBD1 or TRBD2 (7 bases each). The CDR3 runs 17 residues. Germline loops: CDR1 MNHNS, CDR2 SASEGT. The CDR3 is CASQEGGGGPNTGELFF. The DNA of the CDR3 is TGCGCCAGCCAGGAAGGGGGCGGGGGACCTAACACCGGGGAGCTGTTTTTT.